Shown below are 9 T cell receptor beta chains from a single sample sequenced in a study of shared clonotypes between healthy human individuals. Here immunoSEQ multiplex PCR was the method, and the copy in TCRdb shows in-frame clones only, minus some. The sample carries 600,000 to 800,000 clones, over 60% recorded once. Sequencing was carried out using memory CD4+ T cells sorted from blood. Regarding subset: CD45RA-negative fraction. These receptor sequences come from a woman aged 30 to 39 in good health.

The J gene is TRBJ1-5, the V gene TRBV15; D gene ambiguous. Germline CDR1 is LNHNV and CDR2 is YYDKDF (reference sequence). This CDR3 comprises 13 residues. The V and J ends lost 2 bases and 5 bases respectively, with 7 bases between them. CDR3 residues: CATSRQIDQPQHF. In DNA, the CDR3 is TGTGCCACCAGCAGACAAATCGATCAGCCCCAGCATTTT.

The rearrangement uses TRBV5-8 and TRBJ1-3; D might be TRBD1 (6 bases). Trimming cost V 0 bases and J 0 bases, with 10 bases left between them. Germline lookup yields CDR1 SGHTS and CDR2 YDEGEE. There are 16 residues in the CDR3. CDR3 amino acids: CASSLGDRSSGNTIYF. The CDR3 DNA reads TGTGCCAGCAGCTTGGGAGACAGGAGCTCTGGAAACACCATATATTTT. Filled out from reference TRBV5-8 and TRBJ1-3, the complete variable domain reads EAGVTQSPTHLIKTRGQQATLRCSPISGHTSVYWYQQALGLGLQFLLWYDEGEERNRGNFPPRFSGRQFPNYSSELNVNALELEDSALYLCASSLGDRSSGNTIYFGEGSWLTVV.

The rearrangement joins TRBV28 to TRBJ2-7; 10 bases match TRBD2. Germline CDR1 and CDR2: MDHEN and SYDVKM. This CDR3 contains 15 residues. The V gene end was trimmed by 5 bases and the J gene end by 3 bases; junction bases not matched to a gene: 7. CDR3 DNA: TGTGCCAGCAGTGCACCTAGCGGGAGTCGCTACGAGCAGTACTTC. It codes for CASSAPSGSRYEQYF.

This clone was seen only a few times. At one of its ends the junction is not consistent with the germline gene, which may arise from a read error. The chain has TRBV6-1 and TRBJ1-5; 7 bases map to TRBD1. The CDR3 extends over 14 amino acids. Germline loops: CDR1 MNHNS, CDR2 SASEGT. The CDR3 DNA is TGTGCCAGCAGAGAAGGACAGGTTAGTCAGCCCCAGCATTTT. Its protein is CASREGQVSQPQHF.

This sequence joins TRBV18 and TRBJ2-7; the D is unclear. The V gene lost 2 bases and the J gene lost 0 bases, with 14 bases spanning the gap. Germline CDR1 KGHSH, CDR2 LQKENI. The CDR3 runs to 16 residues. The CDR3 sequence: CASSPGRQRSSYEQYF. The CDR3 DNA is TGTGCCAGCTCACCAGGGCGCCAGAGGAGCTCCTACGAGCAGTACTTC.

This clone has a count of ten or more. The V call is TRBV6-4, the J call TRBJ1-1, with D possibly matching TRBD1 (5 bases). There are 15 residues in the CDR3. Deletions cut 5 bases from V and 4 bases from J, with 17 bases between. Per germline, CDR1 MRHNA and CDR2 SNTAGT. The CDR3, as DNA: TGTGCCAGCAGTTCTAAGGCAGGGTATGGCACTGAAGCTTTCTTT. Protein product: CASSSKAGYGTEAFF.

The chain links TRBV27 to TRBJ2-7, with TRBD2 matching 11 bases. Trimming took 5 bases from V and 6 from J; bases not matched to a gene: 3. CDR1 and CDR2 (germline): MNHEY, SMNVEV (reference sequence). The CDR3 totals 13 residues. CDR3 coding DNA: TGTGCCAGCAGTATTAGCGGGAGGGTCGAGCAGTACTTC. This encodes CASSISGRVEQYF.

The chain couples TRBV28 to TRBJ1-1, with TRBD1 matching over 7 bases. This CDR3 region has 15 residues. The trim removed 5 bases at V and 0 bases at J, leaving 6 bases unmatched. Germline-derived CDR1 and CDR2 are MDHEN and SYDVKM. The CDR3 spells CASSPRQGLNTEAFF. Written as DNA, the CDR3 is TGTGCCAGCAGTCCTAGACAGGGTCTGAACACTGAAGCTTTCTTT.

This chain connects TRBV27 to TRBJ2-3; D is possibly TRBD2 (5 bases). Germline-derived CDR1 and CDR2 are MNHEY and SMNVEV (reference sequence). The CDR3 consists of 16 residues. V was cut by 2 bases and J by 2 bases, with 14 bases left in between. CDR3 protein: CASSLRLPTFTDTQYF. Here the CDR3 DNA reads TGTGCCAGCAGTTTAAGACTACCTACCTTCACAGATACGCAGTATTTT.